This is a list of T cell receptor beta chains from one sample in a study of blood T cell repertoires in COVID-19. The method was immunoSEQ multiplex PCR; TCRdb's version includes in-frame clones alone and lacks a portion of them. The sample includes more than 75,000 clones, around nine tenths seen only once; the top ten take 8.3%. Sequenced input: peripheral blood. All receptors derive from a man aged 30-40 years with acute or convalescent COVID-19. Both conserved end residues are trimmed from each CDR3.

v_gene	j_gene	CDR3aa
TRBV9	TRBJ1-2	ASSQQGGYGYT
TRBV7-9	TRBJ2-7	ASSPNYEQY
TRBV7-8	TRBJ1-1	ASSLGTGGSTEAF
TRBV27	TRBJ2-2	ASSNRTGLGGELF
TRBV2	TRBJ1-1	ASRGSTGMNTEAF
TRBV6-1	TRBJ2-3	ASSEWGKEGDTQY
TRBV3-1/TRBV3-2	TRBJ1-2	ASSQEQVDQGSYT
TRBV10-3	TRBJ2-3	AISELTSGRATYTQY
TRBV11-2	TRBJ2-5	ASSLDSNQETQY
TRBV5-4	TRBJ1-4	ASSSRQGPNEKLF
TRBV3-1/TRBV3-2	TRBJ2-7	ASSLGPQIYEQY
TRBV3-1/TRBV3-2	TRBJ1-2	ASSRDRGVYGYT
TRBV6-5	TRBJ1-5	ASRRDGDQPQH
TRBV15	TRBJ1-4	ATSRGPGGGEKLF
TRBV2	TRBJ2-3	ASSVQGITDTQY
TRBV4-1	TRBJ1-2	ASSPRPGQGMNGYT
TRBV5-5	TRBJ1-3	ASRSPGQGARAGNTIY
TRBV9	TRBJ2-1	ASSVDSTTSYNEQF
TRBV5-1	TRBJ1-2	ASRADGVYGYT
TRBV3-1/TRBV3-2	TRBJ1-3	ASSQHPGGNTIY
TRBV19	TRBJ2-1	ASSSGGNNEQF
TRBV5-5	TRBJ2-3	ASSPRQGQNTQY
TRBV11-2	TRBJ2-1	ASSLAGGYNEQF
TRBV10-3	TRBJ2-1	AISETHSGNQYNEQF
TRBV20-1	TRBJ1-1	STSPETEAF
TRBV19	TRBJ1-1	ASSVVVNTEAF
TRBV2	TRBJ1-5	ASSEGQGANQPQH
TRBV3-1/TRBV3-2	TRBJ2-7	ASSRSGDYEQY
TRBV5-4	TRBJ2-7	ASSLVPTEGANPYEQY
TRBV3-1/TRBV3-2	TRBJ1-4	ASSLSLSDATNEKLF
TRBV10-1	TRBJ2-2	ASRLDITGELF
TRBV3-1/TRBV3-2	TRBJ2-1	ASSQAVGQGTINEQF
TRBV9	TRBJ2-7	ASSEGSSGVNYEQY
TRBV29-1	TRBJ1-2	SVEHKPQGYT
TRBV9	TRBJ1-3	ASSGGGGLSSGNTIY
TRBV30	TRBJ2-1	AWSVAGNEQF
TRBV10-1	TRBJ2-5	ASSRDRVKTQY
TRBV7-2	TRBJ1-5	ASSLVAQGGPYSNQPQH
TRBV16	TRBJ1-2	ASSPPPLDTSYGYT
TRBV6-1	TRBJ1-2	ASSDRGDYT
TRBV9	TRBJ2-3	ASSVWTSATDTQY
TRBV5-5	TRBJ2-2	ASSLTGTNTGELF
TRBV24-1	TRBJ1-5	ATSERSGNSNQPQH
TRBV10-1	TRBJ2-7	ASSAGLTYEQY
TRBV7-9	TRBJ1-5	ASSPDRPPKPQH
TRBV15	TRBJ2-3	ATSRGVALRTDTQY
TRBV10-3	TRBJ1-5	AISETENQPQH
TRBV5-4	TRBJ1-2	ASSLNGHGYT
TRBV6-2/TRBV6-3	TRBJ2-7	ASSLDLVAGSYEQY
TRBV25-1	TRBJ2-7	ATLGLAGIQEQY